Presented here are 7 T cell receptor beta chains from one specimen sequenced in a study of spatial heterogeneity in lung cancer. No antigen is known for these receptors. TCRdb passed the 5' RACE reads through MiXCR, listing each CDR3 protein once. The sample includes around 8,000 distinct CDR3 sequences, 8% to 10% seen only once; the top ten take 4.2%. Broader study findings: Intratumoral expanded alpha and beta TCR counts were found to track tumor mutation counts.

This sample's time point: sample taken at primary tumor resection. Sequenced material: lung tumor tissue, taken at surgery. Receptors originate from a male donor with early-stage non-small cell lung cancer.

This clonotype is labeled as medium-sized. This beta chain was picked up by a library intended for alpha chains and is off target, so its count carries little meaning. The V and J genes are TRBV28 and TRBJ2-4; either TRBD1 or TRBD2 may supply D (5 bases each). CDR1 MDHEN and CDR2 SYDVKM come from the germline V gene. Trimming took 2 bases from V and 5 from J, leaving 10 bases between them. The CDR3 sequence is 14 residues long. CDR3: CASSLQGGQNIQYF. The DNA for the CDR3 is TGTGCCAGCAGTTTACAGGGCGGGCAAAACATTCAGTACTTC.

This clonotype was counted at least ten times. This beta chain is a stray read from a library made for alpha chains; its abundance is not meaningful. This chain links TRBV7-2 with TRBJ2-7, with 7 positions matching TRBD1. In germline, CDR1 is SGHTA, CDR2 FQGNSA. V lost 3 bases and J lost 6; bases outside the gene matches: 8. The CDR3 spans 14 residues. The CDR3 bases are TGTGCCAGCAGCTTTACAGGGACAGATATCGAGCAGTACTTC. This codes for CASSFTGTDIEQYF.

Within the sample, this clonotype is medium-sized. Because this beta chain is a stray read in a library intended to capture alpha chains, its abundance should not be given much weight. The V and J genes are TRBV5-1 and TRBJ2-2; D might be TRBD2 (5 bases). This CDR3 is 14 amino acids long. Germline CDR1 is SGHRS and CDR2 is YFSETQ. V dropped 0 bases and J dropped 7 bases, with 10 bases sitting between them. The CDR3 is CASSLVLEGGELFF. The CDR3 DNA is TGCGCCAGCAGCTTGGTACTAGAAGGCGGGGAGCTGTTTTTT.

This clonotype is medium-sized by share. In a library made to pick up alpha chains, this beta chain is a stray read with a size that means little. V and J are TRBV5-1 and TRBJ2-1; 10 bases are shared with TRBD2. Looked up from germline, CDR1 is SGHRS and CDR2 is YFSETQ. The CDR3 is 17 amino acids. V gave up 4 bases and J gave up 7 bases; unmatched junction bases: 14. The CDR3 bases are TGCGCCAGCAGCCCAGTAAAGGGAGCGGGAGGGGCAAATGAGCAGTTCTTC. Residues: CASSPVKGAGGANEQFF.

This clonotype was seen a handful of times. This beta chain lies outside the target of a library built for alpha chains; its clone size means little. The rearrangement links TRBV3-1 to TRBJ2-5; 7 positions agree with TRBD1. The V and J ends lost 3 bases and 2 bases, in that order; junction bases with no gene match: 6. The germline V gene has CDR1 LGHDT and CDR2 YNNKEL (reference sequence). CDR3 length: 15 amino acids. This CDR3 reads CASSHRGTEQETQYF. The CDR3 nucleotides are TGTGCCAGCAGCCACCGAGGGACAGAACAAGAGACCCAGTACTTC.

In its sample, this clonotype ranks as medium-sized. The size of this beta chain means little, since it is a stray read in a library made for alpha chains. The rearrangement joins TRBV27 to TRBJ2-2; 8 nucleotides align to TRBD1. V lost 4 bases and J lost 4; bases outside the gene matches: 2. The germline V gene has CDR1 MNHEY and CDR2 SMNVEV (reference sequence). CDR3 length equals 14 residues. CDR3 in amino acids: CASSWTGTTGELFF. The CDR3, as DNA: TGTGCCAGCAGTTGGACAGGGACCACCGGGGAGCTGTTTTTT.

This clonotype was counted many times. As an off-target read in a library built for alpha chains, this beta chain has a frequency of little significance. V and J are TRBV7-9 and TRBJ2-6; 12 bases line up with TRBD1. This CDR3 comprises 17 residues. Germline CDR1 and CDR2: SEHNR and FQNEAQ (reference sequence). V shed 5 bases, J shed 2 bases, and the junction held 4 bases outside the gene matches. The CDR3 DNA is TGTGCCAGCAGCCCCGGGACAGGGGGCCCTGGGGCCAACGTCCTGACTTTC. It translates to CASSPGTGGPGANVLTF.